The 26 T cell receptor beta chains reported below all come from one sample, sequenced in a study of tumor-infiltrating lymphocytes in oesophageal squamous cell carcinoma. TCRdb passed the PCR reads through MiXCR, listing each CDR3 protein once. The repertoire includes about 22,000 distinct CDR3 sequences, 34% of them detected once, and roughly 19% sits in the top ten. Sequencing was done on a sample of esophageal tumor tissue. The receptors derive from a female donor with esophageal squamous cell carcinoma.

In regard to this clonotype: A read error may be the cause here, since a much bigger clone is one base away. The rearrangement joins TRBV6-1 to TRBJ2-3, with a weak D call TRBD2 (7 bases). This CDR3 contains 12 residues. The V gene's germline CDR1 is MNHNS and CDR2 SASEGT. V lost 6 bases and J lost 14, with 18 bases in between. CDR3 DNA sequence: TGTGCCAGCAGACCGGACAGCGGGGAGCTGTATTTT. Residues: CASRPDSGELYF.

This clonotype was found a few times. V is TRBV19 and J is TRBJ1-5; D call uncertain. V was pared by 4 bases and J by 1 base, with 5 bases between. The CDR3 covers 13 residues. Per the germline V gene, CDR1 is LNHDA and CDR2 is SQIVND (reference sequence). For the CDR3, the DNA is TGTGCCAGTAGTACCGGGAGCAATCAGCCCCAGCATTTT. This gives the protein CASSTGSNQPQHF.

This clonotype was observed many times. The chain links TRBV12-3 or TRBV12-4 to TRBJ1-4, with 7 bases matching TRBD1. The V gene end was trimmed by 5 bases and the J gene end by 12 bases; junction bases not matched to a gene: 12. This CDR3 spans 14 amino acids. CDR3 residues: CASSTGQVDLELFF. CDR3 DNA sequence: TGTGCCAGCAGTACCGGACAGGTGGATTTGGAACTGTTTTTT.

In this sample, this clonotype turned up a few times. The CDR3 ends on some other residue instead of the conserved phenylalanine or tryptophan, so this is likely a read error. The limits of the CDR3 on the DNA are not certain, so only TCRdb's listed CDR3 is given. This rearrangement joins TRBV6-5 to TRBJ2-1. The CDR3 is 16 residues long, ends included. The germline gives CDR1 MNHEY, CDR2 SVGAGI. CDR3 loop: CASSYSQSSYSYTFGS.

As to this clonotype: Because the CDR3 is missing its conserved closing phenylalanine or tryptophan, this is likely a read error. The DNA is omitted, as the CDR3 cannot be located on it reliably, and the CDR3 follows TCRdb's listing. The chain links TRBV7-6 to TRBJ1-1. Germline CDR1 is SGHVS and CDR2 is FNYEAQ. Counting both end residues, the CDR3 totals 16 amino acids. The CDR3 sequence: CATSVAGKASPSILVM.

This clonotype is classed as medium-sized. The V and J genes are TRBV27 and TRBJ1-5, with a weak D call TRBD1 (5 bases). V lost 1 base and J lost 6, with 13 bases in between. Germline V CDR1 and CDR2: MNHEY, SMNVEV (reference sequence). The CDR3 contains 15 residues. This chain's CDR3 is CASSLWSTGGQPQHF. The DNA for the CDR3 is TGTGCCAGCAGTTTATGGTCAACAGGAGGTCAGCCCCAGCATTTT.

This CDR3 is CASSLVRGGRARTQYF. The CDR3 DNA follows: TGTGCCAGCAGCTTAGTTCGGGGGGGCCGGGCGAGGACCCAGTACTTC. The chain has TRBV7-2 and TRBJ2-7, with 8 positions matching TRBD2. The J call may be faulty, since TRBJ2-5 better matches the DNA end. This CDR3 spans 16 amino acids. Per the germline V gene, CDR1 is SGHTA and CDR2 is FQGNSA.

This clonotype was seen only a few times. Relative to the germline gene, one junction end is altered; a read error may explain this. The chain carries TRBV4-2 and TRBJ2-5; TRBD2 agrees at 7 bases. The CDR3 has 16 amino acids. Germline CDR1 is LGHNA and CDR2 is YNFKEQ. Written as DNA, the CDR3 is TGTGCCAGCAGCCGACAGATGTCGGGAGGACCGGGCCGTCTCCTCTTC. Translation gives CASSRQMSGGPGRLLF.

The chain recombines TRBV7-3 with TRBJ2-5; TRBD1 is a possible D gene (6 bases). The tail of the sequence fits TRBJ1-2 better, so the J call may be wrong. The V gene's germline CDR1 is SGHTA and CDR2 FQGTGA. CDR3 length: 15 residues. The CDR3 protein is CASSLSTGRSIGYTF. The CDR3 nucleotides are TGTGCCAGCAGCTTAAGCACAGGGAGGAGTATTGGCTACACCTTC.

A remark on this clonotype: Mismatch with germline at one junction end may stem from a read error. The J gene is TRBJ1-5, the V gene TRBV12-3 or TRBV12-4; 9 bases are a match to TRBD1. This CDR3 comprises 16 residues. The CDR3 is CASSLWGQGLNRPQHF. The DNA of the CDR3 is TGTGCCAGCAGTTTATGGGGACAGGGACTCAATCGGCCCCAGCATTTT.

The V gene is TRBV2, the J gene TRBJ2-4; 10 bases agree with TRBD1. The DNA end favors TRBJ2-1, so the J call may be wrong. Germline V lookup: CDR1 SNHLY, CDR2 FYNNEI. This CDR3 spans 13 amino acids. CDR3 DNA: TGTGCCAGCGGGACAGGGGCCTCCTACGAGCAGTTCTTC. The encoded protein is CASGTGASYEQFF.

As to this clonotype: It is likely a read error, because the conserved phenylalanine at the end of the CDR3 is missing. No DNA is shown, since the ends of the CDR3 on it are uncertain; the CDR3 is the one TCRdb lists. This sequence joins TRBV14 and TRBJ2-2; the tabulated D call, TRBD2, remains unverified against the DNA. Germline CDR1 is SGHDN and CDR2 is FVKESK. Including both end residues, the CDR3 is 10 amino acids long. The CDR3 spells CASSQGTGLA.

In this sample, this clonotype is medium-sized. The CDR3 DNA reads as TGTGCCAGCAGCTTAGCGGCGGTACCTGTCACCGGGGAGCTGTTTTTT. This gives the protein CASSLAAVPVTGELFF. The V and J genes are TRBV7-2 and TRBJ2-2, with unresolved D. CDR1 and CDR2 (germline): SGHTA, FQGNSA. This CDR3 is 16 amino acids long. Trimming took off 0 bases at V and 4 bases at J, with 12 bases between the two ends.

This clonotype was found many times. In DNA form, the CDR3 reads TGTGCCAGCAGTTTAGGAATTAAGGGGGAAGTAAACTACGAGCAGTACTTC. It encodes CASSLGIKGEVNYEQYF. The V gene is TRBV28, the J gene TRBJ2-5, with a tentative D call TRBD1 (6 bases). The J call may be faulty, since TRBJ2-7 better matches the DNA end. CDR3 length: 17 amino acids. The V gene's germline CDR1 is MDHEN and CDR2 SYDVKM.

V gene TRBV20-1 combines with J gene TRBJ2-1; D is possibly TRBD2 (5 bases). The CDR3 totals 14 residues. Germline V gene data show CDR1 as DFQATT and CDR2 as SNEGSKA (reference sequence). Trimming took off 1 base at V and 1 base at J, with 8 bases between the two ends. CDR3 sequence: CSARAGRSYNEQFF. In DNA, the CDR3 is TGCAGTGCTAGAGCGGGAAGGTCCTACAATGAGCAGTTCTTC.

V usage is TRBV7-9 and J usage is TRBJ1-5, with no clear D. Germline V gene data show CDR1 as SEHNR and CDR2 as FQNEAQ (reference sequence). There are 13 residues in the CDR3. V was pared by 5 bases and J by 2 bases, with 7 bases between. The DNA for the CDR3 is TGTGCCAGCAGCCCAGAGGGCAATCAGCCCCAGCATTTT. Amino acid sequence: CASSPEGNQPQHF.

The chain links TRBV6-1 to TRBJ2-1, with 10 bases lining up with TRBD1. With 6 bases clipped from V and 9 bases from J, the junction kept 14 bases outside the gene matches. The CDR3 loop spans 16 amino acids. In germline, CDR1 is MNHNS, CDR2 SASEGT. The CDR3 here is CASSNTGTGVGGEQFF. CDR3 in DNA: TGTGCCAGCAGCAATACCGGGACAGGGGTTGGGGGTGAGCAGTTCTTC.

The chain carries TRBV28 and TRBJ2-1; either TRBD1 or TRBD2 may fit D (6 bases each). Between the trimmed V and J ends, which lost 8 bases and 8 bases, there was a span of 22 bases. The CDR3 loop spans 15 amino acids. The germline V gene has CDR1 MDHEN and CDR2 SYDVKM. This CDR3 is CASPKPGGLMDEQFF. The DNA for the CDR3 is TGTGCCAGCCCAAAACCCGGGGGCCTCATGGATGAGCAGTTCTTC.

This chain connects TRBV7-8 to TRBJ1-5; unclear D gene. The V gene's germline CDR1 is SGHVS and CDR2 FQNEAQ. This CDR3 is 14 amino acids long. V was pared by 1 base and J by 1 base, with 5 bases between. The CDR3 sequence is CASSLEMSNQPQHF. The CDR3 bases are TGTGCCAGCAGCTTAGAGATGAGCAATCAGCCCCAGCATTTT. The variable domain in full, with the rest retrieved from reference TRBV7-8 and TRBJ1-5, is GAGVSQSPRYKVAKRGQDVALRCDPISGHVSLFWYQQALGQGPEFLTYFQNEAQLDKSGLPSDRFFAERPEGSVSTLKIQRTQQEDSAVYLCASSLEMSNQPQHFGDGTRLSIL.

The chain combines TRBV19 with TRBJ1-1; the D gene is possibly TRBD1 (6 bases). This CDR3 is built from 15 residues. CDR1 LNHDA and CDR2 SQIVND come from the germline V gene (reference sequence). The V gene lost 7 bases and the J gene lost 1 base, with 16 bases spanning the gap. DNA for the CDR3: TGTGCCAGTATCGCCGCGGGACACCGGAACACTGAAGCTTTCTTT. Its protein product is CASIAAGHRNTEAFF.

This rearrangement joins TRBV6-2 or TRBV6-3 to TRBJ2-3, with TRBD1 identical over 8 bases. Germline trimming cut 7 bases from V and 2 bases from J; bases unmatched to any gene: 8. CDR3 length equals 15 residues. From germline, CDR1 is MNHEY and CDR2 SVGEGT. CDR3 DNA: TGTGCCAGCATCGGACAGGGTTGGGCCACAGATACGCAGTATTTT. This encodes CASIGQGWATDTQYF.

This clonotype was recorded at least ten times. This rearrangement joins TRBV5-6 to TRBJ2-7; 10 positions match TRBD2. Germline CDR1 SGHDT, CDR2 YYEEEE. J gave up 0 bases and V 0 bases, and 3 bases lay outside the gene matches. CDR3 size: 16 residues. The CDR3 coding sequence is TGTGCCAGCAGCTTGGCGGCTAGCGGGAGCTCCTACGAGCAGTACTTC. As protein: CASSLAASGSSYEQYF.

V usage is TRBV7-2 and J usage is TRBJ2-1; 12 bases are a match to TRBD2. CDR3 length: 19 residues. Unmatched junction bases numbered 16, after V lost 5 bases and J lost 5 bases. Germline-derived CDR1 and CDR2 are SGHTA and FQGNSA. CDR3 coding DNA: TGTGCCAGCAGCCCCTGGACTAGCGGGATTAACTCTGGGGACAATGAGCAGTTCTTC. Amino acid sequence: CASSPWTSGINSGDNEQFF.

This clonotype was detected ten times or more. This chain connects TRBV11-2 to TRBJ2-7, with TRBD2 identical over 7 bases. The CDR3 runs to 15 residues. Germline V gene data show CDR1 as SGHAT and CDR2 as FQNNGV. The trim removed 5 bases at V and 3 bases at J, leaving 10 bases unmatched. The CDR3: CASSPTLALRYEQYF. The CDR3, as DNA: TGTGCCAGCAGCCCGACACTAGCGCTTCGCTACGAGCAGTACTTC.

Many counts were recorded for this clonotype. V usage is TRBV5-4 and J usage is TRBJ2-1; the match to TRBD2 covers 10 bases. Losses at the gene ends were 0 bases for V and 8 bases for J; bases not matched to a gene: 8. Germline V CDR1 and CDR2: SGHNT, YYREEE (reference sequence). The CDR3 sequence is 16 residues long. Here the CDR3 reads CASSLEGTSVLDEQFF. CDR3 in DNA: TGTGCCAGCAGCTTGGAGGGGACTAGCGTGTTGGATGAGCAGTTCTTC.

This clonotype was detected a few times. The chain's CDR3 is CASSLEPGLGYGYTF. The CDR3 DNA reads as TGTGCCAGCAGCTTAGAACCAGGGCTTGGCTATGGCTACACCTTC. This chain connects TRBV7-8 to TRBJ1-2; maybe TRBD1 (5 bases). V lost 1 base, J lost 4 bases, and 13 bases lay in between. Germline values: CDR1 SGHVS, CDR2 FQNEAQ. This CDR3 contains 15 residues. Variable domain in full (rest from reference TRBV7-8 and TRBJ1-2): GAGVSQSPRYKVAKRGQDVALRCDPISGHVSLFWYQQALGQGPEFLTYFQNEAQLDKSGLPSDRFFAERPEGSVSTLKIQRTQQEDSAVYLCASSLEPGLGYGYTFGSGTRLTVV.